The TCR beta chain under discussion was sequenced for a study of T cell responses to AZD1222 COVID-19 vaccine. Measured with immunoSEQ multiplex PCR; TCRdb has only the in-frame clones, and not every one. The sample lists approximately 260,000 clones, approximately 95% occurring once. Germline-derived CDR1 and CDR2 are MNHEY and SMNVEV (reference sequence). Unmatched junction bases numbered 6, after V lost 5 bases and J lost 2 bases. The CDR3 loop spans 14 amino acids. This clone was counted between two and nine times. The receptor was isolated from an adult in good health. The V call is TRBV27, the J call TRBJ2-7, with 7 bases lining up with TRBD1. Source: peripheral blood, taken on day 0 of AZD1222 vaccination. The CDR3 sequence is CASSPGDSPYEQYF. CDR3 in DNA: TGTGCCAGCAGTCCCGGGGACAGCCCCTACGAGCAGTACTTC.